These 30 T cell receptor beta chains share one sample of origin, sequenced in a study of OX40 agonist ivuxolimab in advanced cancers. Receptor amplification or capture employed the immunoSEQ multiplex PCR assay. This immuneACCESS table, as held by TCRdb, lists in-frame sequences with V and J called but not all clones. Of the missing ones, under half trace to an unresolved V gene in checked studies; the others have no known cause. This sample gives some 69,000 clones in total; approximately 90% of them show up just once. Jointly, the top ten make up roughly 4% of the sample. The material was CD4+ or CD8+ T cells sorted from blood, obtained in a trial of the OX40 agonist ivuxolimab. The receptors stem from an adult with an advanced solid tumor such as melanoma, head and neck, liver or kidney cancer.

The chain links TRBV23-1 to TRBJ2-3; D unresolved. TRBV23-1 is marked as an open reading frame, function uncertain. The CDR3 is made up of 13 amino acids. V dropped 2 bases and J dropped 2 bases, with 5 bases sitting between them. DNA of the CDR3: TGCGCCAGCAGTCAACCATACACAGATACGCAGTATTTT. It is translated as CASSQPYTDTQYF.

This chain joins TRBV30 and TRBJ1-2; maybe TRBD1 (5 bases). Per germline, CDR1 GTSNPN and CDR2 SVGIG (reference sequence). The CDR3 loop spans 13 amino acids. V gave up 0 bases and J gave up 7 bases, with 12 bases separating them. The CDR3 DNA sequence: TGTGCCTGGAGTGTCTCCCCAGGGTCTGGCTACACCTTC. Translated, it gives CAWSVSPGSGYTF.

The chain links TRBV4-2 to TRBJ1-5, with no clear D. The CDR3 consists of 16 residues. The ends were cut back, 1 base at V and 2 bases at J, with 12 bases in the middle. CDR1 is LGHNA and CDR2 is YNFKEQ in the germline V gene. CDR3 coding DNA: TGTGCCAGCAGCCAAGCGGCTATACAGCGCAATCAGCCCCAGCATTTT. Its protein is CASSQAAIQRNQPQHF.

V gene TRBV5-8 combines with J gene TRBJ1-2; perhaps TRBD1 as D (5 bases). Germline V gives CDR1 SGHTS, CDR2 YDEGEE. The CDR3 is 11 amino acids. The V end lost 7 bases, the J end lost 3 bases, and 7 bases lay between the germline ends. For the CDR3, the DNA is TGTGCCAGCCACAGGCACTATGGCTACACCTTC. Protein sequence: CASHRHYGYTF.

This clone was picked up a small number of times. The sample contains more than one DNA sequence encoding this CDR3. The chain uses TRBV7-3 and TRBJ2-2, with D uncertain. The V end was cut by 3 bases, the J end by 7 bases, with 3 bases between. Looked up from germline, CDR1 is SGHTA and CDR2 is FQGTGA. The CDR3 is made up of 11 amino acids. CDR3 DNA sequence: TGTGCCAGCAGCTTGTACGGGGAGCTGTTTTTT. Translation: CASSLYGELFF.

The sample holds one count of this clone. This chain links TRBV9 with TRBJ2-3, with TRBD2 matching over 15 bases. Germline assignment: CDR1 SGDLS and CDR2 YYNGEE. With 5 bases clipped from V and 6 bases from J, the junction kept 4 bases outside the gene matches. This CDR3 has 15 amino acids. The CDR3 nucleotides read TGTGCCAGCAGTGCCGGGACTAGCGGGGGGGATACGCAGTATTTT. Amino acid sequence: CASSAGTSGGDTQYF.

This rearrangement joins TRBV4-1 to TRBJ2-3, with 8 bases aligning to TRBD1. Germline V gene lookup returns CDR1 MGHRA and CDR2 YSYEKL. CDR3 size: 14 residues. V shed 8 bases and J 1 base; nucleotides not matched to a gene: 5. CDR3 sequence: CASSGGGRTDTQYF. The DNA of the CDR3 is TGCGCCAGCTCAGGGGGCGGACGCACAGATACGCAGTATTTT.

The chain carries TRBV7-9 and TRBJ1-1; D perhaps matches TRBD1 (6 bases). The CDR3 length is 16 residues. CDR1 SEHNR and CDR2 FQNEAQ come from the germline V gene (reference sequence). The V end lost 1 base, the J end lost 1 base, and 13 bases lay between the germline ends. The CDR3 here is CASSLVVGAGNTEAFF. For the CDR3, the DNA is TGTGCCAGCAGCTTAGTAGTGGGGGCTGGGAACACTGAAGCTTTCTTT.

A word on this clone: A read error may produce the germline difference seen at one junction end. In DNA, the CDR3 is TGTGCCAGCAGCCGTTTCGCCCGGGATGAGCAGTTCTTC. This encodes CASSRFARDEQFF. This chain links TRBV5-1 with TRBJ2-1; D ambiguous. CDR1 SGHRS and CDR2 YFSETQ come from the germline V gene. CDR3 size: 13 residues.

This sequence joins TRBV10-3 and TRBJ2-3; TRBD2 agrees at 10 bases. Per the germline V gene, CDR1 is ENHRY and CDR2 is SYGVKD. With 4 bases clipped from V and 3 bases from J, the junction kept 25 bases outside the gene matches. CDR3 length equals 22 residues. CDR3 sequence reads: CAISAYTSLSPAGGPGTDTQYF. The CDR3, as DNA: TGTGCCATCAGTGCATACACTTCCCTGTCCCCAGCGGGAGGGCCGGGAACAGATACGCAGTATTTT.

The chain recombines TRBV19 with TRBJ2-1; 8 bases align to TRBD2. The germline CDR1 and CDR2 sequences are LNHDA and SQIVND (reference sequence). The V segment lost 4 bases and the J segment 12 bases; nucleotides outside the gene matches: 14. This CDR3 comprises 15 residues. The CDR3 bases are TGTGCCAGTAGTAGCCAAACCGGACTAGCTGGGGGGCAGTTCTTC. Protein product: CASSSQTGLAGGQFF.

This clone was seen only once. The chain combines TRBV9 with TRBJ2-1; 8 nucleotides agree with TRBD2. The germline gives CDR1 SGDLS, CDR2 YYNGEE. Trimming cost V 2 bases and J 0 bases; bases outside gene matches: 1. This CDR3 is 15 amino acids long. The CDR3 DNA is TGTGCCAGCAGCGTTAGCGGGAACTCCTACAATGAGCAGTTCTTC. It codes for CASSVSGNSYNEQFF.

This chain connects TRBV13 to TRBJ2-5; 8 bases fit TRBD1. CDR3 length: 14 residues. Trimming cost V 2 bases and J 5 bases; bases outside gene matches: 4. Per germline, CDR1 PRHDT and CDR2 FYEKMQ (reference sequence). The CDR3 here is CASSLTGGGETQYF. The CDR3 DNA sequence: TGTGCCAGCAGCTTAACAGGGGGTGGGGAGACCCAGTACTTC.

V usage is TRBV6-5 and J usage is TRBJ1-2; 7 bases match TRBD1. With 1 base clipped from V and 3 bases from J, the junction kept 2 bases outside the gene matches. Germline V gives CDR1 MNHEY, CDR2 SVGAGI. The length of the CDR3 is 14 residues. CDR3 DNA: TGTGCCAGCAGTTACTATGGACAGGACTATGGCTACACCTTC. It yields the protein CASSYYGQDYGYTF.

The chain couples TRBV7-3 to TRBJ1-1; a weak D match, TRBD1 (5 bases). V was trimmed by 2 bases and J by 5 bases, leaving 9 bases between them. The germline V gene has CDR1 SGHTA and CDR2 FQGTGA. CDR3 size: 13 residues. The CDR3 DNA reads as TGTGCCAGCAGCTTAGAAGGGGAGACTGAAGCTTTCTTT. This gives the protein CASSLEGETEAFF. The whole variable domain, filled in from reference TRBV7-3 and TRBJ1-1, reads GAGVSQTPSNKVTEKGKYVELRCDPISGHTALYWYRQSLGQGPEFLIYFQGTGAADDSGLPNDRFFAVRPEGSVSTLKIQRTERGDSAVYLCASSLEGETEAFFGQGTRLTVV.

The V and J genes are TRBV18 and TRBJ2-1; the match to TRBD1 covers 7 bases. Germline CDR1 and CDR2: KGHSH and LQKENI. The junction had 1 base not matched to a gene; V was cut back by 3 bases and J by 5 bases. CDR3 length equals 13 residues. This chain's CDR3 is CASSPGTDNEQFF. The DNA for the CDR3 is TGTGCCAGCTCACCTGGGACAGACAATGAGCAGTTCTTC. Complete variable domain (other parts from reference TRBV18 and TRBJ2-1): NAGVMQNPRHLVRRRGQEARLRCSPMKGHSHVYWYRQLPEEGLKFMVYLQKENIIDESGMPKERFSAEFPKEGPSILRIQQVVRGDSAAYFCASSPGTDNEQFFGPGTRLTVL.

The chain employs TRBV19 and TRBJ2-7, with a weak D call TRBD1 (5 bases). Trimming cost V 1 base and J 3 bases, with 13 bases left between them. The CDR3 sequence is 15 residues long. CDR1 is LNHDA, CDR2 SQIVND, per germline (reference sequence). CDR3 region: CASSIGVGQLYEQYF. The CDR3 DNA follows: TGTGCCAGTAGTATAGGGGTGGGGCAGCTCTACGAGCAGTACTTC. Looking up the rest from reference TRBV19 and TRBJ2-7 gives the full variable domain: DGGITQSPKYLFRKEGQNVTLSCEQNLNHDAMYWYRQDPGQGLRLIYYSQIVNDFQKGDIAEGYSVSREKKESFPLTVTSAQKNPTAFYLCASSIGVGQLYEQYFGPGTRLTVT.

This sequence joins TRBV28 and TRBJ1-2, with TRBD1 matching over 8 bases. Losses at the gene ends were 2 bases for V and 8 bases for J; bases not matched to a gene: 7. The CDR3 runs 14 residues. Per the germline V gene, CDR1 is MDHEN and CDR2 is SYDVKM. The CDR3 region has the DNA TGTGCCAGCAGTTTAGGGACAGGCCTCAGGGGCTACACCTTC. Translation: CASSLGTGLRGYTF.

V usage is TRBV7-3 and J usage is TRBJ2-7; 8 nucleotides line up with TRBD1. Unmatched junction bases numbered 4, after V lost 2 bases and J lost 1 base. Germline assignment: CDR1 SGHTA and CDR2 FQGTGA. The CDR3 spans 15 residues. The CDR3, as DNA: TGTGCCAGCAGCTTATTGGGGACAGGATCCTACGAGCAGTACTTC. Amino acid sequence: CASSLLGTGSYEQYF.

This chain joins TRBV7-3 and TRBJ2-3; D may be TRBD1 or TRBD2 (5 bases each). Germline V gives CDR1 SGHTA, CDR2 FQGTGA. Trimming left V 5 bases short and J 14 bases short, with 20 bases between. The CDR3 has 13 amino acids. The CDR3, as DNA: TGTGCCAGCAGCGCTACGAACCGGGACCTGCGGTATTTT. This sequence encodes CASSATNRDLRYF.

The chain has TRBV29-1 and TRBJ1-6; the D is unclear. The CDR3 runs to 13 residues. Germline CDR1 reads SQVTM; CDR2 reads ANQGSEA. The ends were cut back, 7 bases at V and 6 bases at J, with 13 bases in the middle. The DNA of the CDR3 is TGCAGCGCCCACTATACTTCTAATTCACCCCTCCACTTT. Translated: CSAHYTSNSPLHF. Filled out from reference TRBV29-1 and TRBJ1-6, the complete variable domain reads SAVISQKPSRDICQRGTSLTIQCQVDSQVTMMFWYRQQPGQSLTLIATANQGSEATYESGFVIDKFPISRPNLTFSTLTVSNMSPEDSSIYLCSAHYTSNSPLHFGNGTRLTVT.

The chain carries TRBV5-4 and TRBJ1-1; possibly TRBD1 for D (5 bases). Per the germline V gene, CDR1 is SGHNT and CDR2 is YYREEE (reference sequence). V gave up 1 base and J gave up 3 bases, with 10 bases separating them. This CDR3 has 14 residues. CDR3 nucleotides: TGTGCCAGCAGCTTGCAGGGTGTGGACACTGAAGCTTTCTTT. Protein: CASSLQGVDTEAFF. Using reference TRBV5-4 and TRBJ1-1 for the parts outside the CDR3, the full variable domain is ETGVTQSPTHLIKTRGQQVTLRCSSQSGHNTVSWYQQALGQGPQFIFQYYREEENGRGNFPPRFSGLQFPNYSSELNVNALELDDSALYLCASSLQGVDTEAFFGQGTRLTVV.

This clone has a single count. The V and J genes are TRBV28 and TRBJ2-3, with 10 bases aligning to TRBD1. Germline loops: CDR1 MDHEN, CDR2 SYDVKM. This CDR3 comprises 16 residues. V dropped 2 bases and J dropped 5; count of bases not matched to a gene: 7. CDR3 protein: CASSLVAGTGEDTQYF. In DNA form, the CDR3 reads TGTGCCAGCAGTTTAGTAGCGGGGACAGGGGAAGATACGCAGTATTTT. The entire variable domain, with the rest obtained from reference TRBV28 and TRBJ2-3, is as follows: DVKVTQSSRYLVKRTGEKVFLECVQDMDHENMFWYRQDPGLGLRLIYFSYDVKMKEKGDIPEGYSVSREKKERFSLILESASTNQTSMYLCASSLVAGTGEDTQYFGPGTRLTVL.

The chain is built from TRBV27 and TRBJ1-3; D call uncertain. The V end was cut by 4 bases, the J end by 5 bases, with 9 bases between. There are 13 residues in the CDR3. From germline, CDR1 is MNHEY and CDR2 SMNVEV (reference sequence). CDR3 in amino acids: CASSSGSRNTIYF. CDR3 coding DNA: TGTGCCAGCAGTTCTGGCAGTCGAAACACCATATATTTT.

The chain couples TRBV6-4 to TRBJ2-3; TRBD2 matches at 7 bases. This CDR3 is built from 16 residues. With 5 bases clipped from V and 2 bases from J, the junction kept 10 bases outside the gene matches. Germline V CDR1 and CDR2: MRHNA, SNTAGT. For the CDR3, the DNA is TGTGCCAGCAGTTCCACCGGGACTACTTTCACAGATACGCAGTATTTT. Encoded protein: CASSSTGTTFTDTQYF.

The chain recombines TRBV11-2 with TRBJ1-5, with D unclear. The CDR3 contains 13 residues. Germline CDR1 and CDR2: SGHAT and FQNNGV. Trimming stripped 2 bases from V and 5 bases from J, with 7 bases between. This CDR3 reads CASSLNDYQPQHF. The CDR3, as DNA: TGTGCCAGCAGCTTAAACGATTATCAGCCCCAGCATTTT.

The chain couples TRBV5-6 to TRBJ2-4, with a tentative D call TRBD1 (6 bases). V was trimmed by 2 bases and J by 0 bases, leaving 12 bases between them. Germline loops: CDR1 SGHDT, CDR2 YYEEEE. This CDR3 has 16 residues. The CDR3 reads CASSFRQVLAKNIQYF. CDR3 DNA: TGTGCCAGCAGCTTTCGACAGGTGTTAGCCAAAAACATTCAGTACTTC.

The CDR3 is CASSDGGTGNTIYF. In nucleotides, the CDR3 is TGTGCCAGCAGTGACGGGGGGACTGGAAACACCATATATTTT. The chain combines TRBV25-1 with TRBJ1-3, with TRBD1 as a possible D gene (5 bases). The CDR3 totals 14 residues. Germline-derived CDR1 and CDR2 are MGHDK and SYGVNS. V shed 3 bases and J shed 2 bases, with 8 bases lying between them.

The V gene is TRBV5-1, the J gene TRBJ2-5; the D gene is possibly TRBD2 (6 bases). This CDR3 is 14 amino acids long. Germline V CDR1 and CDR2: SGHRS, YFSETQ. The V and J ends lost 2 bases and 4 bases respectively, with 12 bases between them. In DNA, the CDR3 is TGCGCCAGCAGCTTACAATGGGGAGGAGAGACCCAGTACTTC. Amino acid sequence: CASSLQWGGETQYF. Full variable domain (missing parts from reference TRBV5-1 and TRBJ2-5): KAGVTQTPRYLIKTRGQQVTLSCSPISGHRSVSWYQQTPGQGLQFLFEYFSETQRNKGNFPGRFSGRQFSNSRSEMNVSTLELGDSALYLCASSLQWGGETQYFGPGTRLLVL.

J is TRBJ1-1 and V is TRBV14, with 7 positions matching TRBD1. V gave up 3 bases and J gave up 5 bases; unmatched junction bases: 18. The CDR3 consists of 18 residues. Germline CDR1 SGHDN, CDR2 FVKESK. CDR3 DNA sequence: TGTGCCAGCAGCCATCACCCGGGACAGTCGCCTGGTGGGACTGAAGCTTTCTTT. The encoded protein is CASSHHPGQSPGGTEAFF.